Listed here are 32 T cell receptor beta chains from one sample, sequenced in a study of CD8+CD57+ T cells in acquired aplastic anemia. Template material for TCR beta VDJ and CDR3 profiling consisted of genomic DNA. TCRdb recomputed calls from the reads with MiXCR, one row per CDR3 protein. Of about 81,000 distinct CDR3 sequences listed, under 50% were seen once; the top ten hold approximately 61%. Sequencing was carried out using sorted CD4+, CD8+, or CD8+CD57+ T cells (not recorded which) from PBMCs. These receptors originate from a human donor in good health, serving as a control.

J is TRBJ2-1 and V is TRBV12-3 or TRBV12-4; D is unclear. CDR3 length equals 13 residues. Trimming pared 6 bases from V and 0 bases from J, leaving 6 bases between. This chain's CDR3 is CASSQSSYNEQFF. Here the CDR3 DNA reads TGTGCCAGCAGCCAGAGCTCCTACAATGAGCAGTTCTTC.

The J gene is TRBJ1-4, the V gene TRBV29-1, with TRBD1 matching over 8 bases. The CDR3 totals 14 residues. With V trimmed by 7 bases and J by 3 bases, 7 bases remained unmatched. Germline loops: CDR1 SQVTM, CDR2 ANQGSEA. The chain's CDR3 is CSAMTGDANEKLFF. The DNA for the CDR3 is TGCAGCGCTATGACAGGGGATGCTAATGAAAAACTGTTTTTT.

The V call is TRBV9, the J call TRBJ1-6, with 7 positions matching TRBD1. CDR3 length: 16 amino acids. V trimming: 4 bases; J trimming: 8 bases; junction bases outside the gene matches: 12. Germline values: CDR1 SGDLS, CDR2 YYNGEE. This chain's CDR3 is CASSTFRTGLHSPLHF. The CDR3, as DNA: TGTGCCAGCAGCACCTTTCGGACAGGCCTCCATTCACCCCTCCACTTT.

V is TRBV29-1 and J is TRBJ1-2; a weak D match, TRBD1 (6 bases). The V end lost 7 bases, the J end lost 4 bases, and 10 bases lay between the germline ends. The CDR3 has 11 amino acids. Germline CDR1 reads SQVTM; CDR2 reads ANQGSEA. The CDR3 nucleotides read TGCAGCGCACAGGGTTCCTATGGCTACACCTTC. Amino acid sequence: CSAQGSYGYTF.

In its sample, this clonotype was seen many times. V and J are TRBV12-3 or TRBV12-4 and TRBJ2-1; 12 bases are a match to TRBD2. CDR3 length: 14 amino acids. V shed 6 bases and J 5 bases; nucleotides not matched to a gene: 2. The CDR3 DNA reads as TGTGCCAGCAGACTAGCGGGAGGTAACAATGAGCAGTTCTTC. Translating gives CASRLAGGNNEQFF.

V gene TRBV20-1 combines with J gene TRBJ2-1; 8 bases match TRBD2. V lost 6 bases, J lost 10 bases, and 14 bases stayed unmatched. CDR3 size: 14 residues. Germline V gives CDR1 DFQATT, CDR2 SNEGSKA (reference sequence). CDR3 in amino acids: CSARLAAGGGEQFF. The CDR3 region has the DNA TGCAGTGCCCGCCTAGCGGCGGGAGGAGGAGAGCAGTTCTTC.

The CDR3 DNA sequence: TGCAGTGCTAGAGATCTAAAGGGTTATAGCAATCAGCCCCAGCATTTT. It specifies CSARDLKGYSNQPQHF. The chain couples TRBV20-1 to TRBJ1-5; D uncertain. Germline V gives CDR1 DFQATT, CDR2 SNEGSKA (reference sequence). Deletions cut 0 bases from V and 0 bases from J, with 12 bases between. CDR3 length equals 16 residues.

Details on this clonotype: Being one base from a much bigger clone, this may be a read error. The chain is built from TRBV11-1 and TRBJ1-4, with 7 positions matching TRBD1. Germline CDR1 and CDR2: SGHAT and FQDESV (reference sequence). The CDR3 is made up of 18 amino acids. The CDR3 here is CVSSLVGTVDIAEEKLFF. The CDR3 region has the DNA TGTGTCAGCAGCTTAGTTGGGACAGTCGATATTGCTGAAGAAAAACTGTTTTTT.

This chain uses TRBV4-1 with TRBJ2-3; 8 positions agree with TRBD2. CDR1 is MGHRA, CDR2 YSYEKL, per germline. This CDR3 comprises 15 residues. J gave up 2 bases and V 2 bases, and 3 bases lay outside the gene matches. Written as DNA, the CDR3 is TGCGCCAGCAGCCAATCGGGAGGGCTCACAGATACGCAGTATTTT. This translates into CASSQSGGLTDTQYF.

As concerns this clonotype: The junction and the germline gene differ at one end; a read error may be behind it. The chain links TRBV20-1 to TRBJ2-7, with 9 bases aligning to TRBD2. CDR3 size: 15 residues. Germline lookup yields CDR1 DFQATT and CDR2 SNEGSKA (reference sequence). Here the CDR3 DNA reads TGCAGTGCTAGAGATAGGGCTAGCGGGATCTACGGGCAGTACTTC. Its protein product is CSARDRASGIYGQYF.

This clonotype was counted ten times or more. The CDR3, as DNA: TGTGCCAGCAGCCGGGGCTACAAGAACTATGGCTACACCTTC. This gives the protein CASSRGYKNYGYTF. The chain has TRBV12-3 or TRBV12-4 and TRBJ1-2, with D possibly matching TRBD1 (5 bases). The CDR3 is 14 residues long. The V gene lost 6 bases and the J gene lost 2 bases, with 13 bases spanning the gap.

This clonotype was found many times. The rearrangement uses TRBV11-2 and TRBJ2-7; 10 nucleotides agree with TRBD1. This CDR3 spans 16 amino acids. V gave up 4 bases and J gave up 1 base; unmatched junction bases: 7. CDR1 and CDR2 from the germline V gene are SGHAT and FQNNGV. The CDR3 spells CASSSWDRGISYEQYF. DNA for the CDR3: TGTGCCAGCAGCTCGTGGGACAGGGGAATATCCTACGAGCAGTACTTC.

There are a few counts of this clonotype. V is TRBV27 and J is TRBJ2-2; perhaps TRBD1 as D (5 bases). The germline V gene has CDR1 MNHEY and CDR2 SMNVEV (reference sequence). V lost 3 bases and J lost 7, with 9 bases in between. The CDR3 length is 13 residues. The CDR3 bases are TGTGCCAGCAGTTTTGTCCAGGGCGGGGAGCTGTTTTTT. Its protein is CASSFVQGGELFF.

The chain is built from TRBV5-4 and TRBJ1-1; no reliable D call. Per germline, CDR1 SGHNT and CDR2 YYREEE (reference sequence). Trimming took 4 bases from V and 4 from J, leaving 11 bases between them. CDR3 length: 13 amino acids. The CDR3 region has the DNA TGTGCCAGCAGCCCTCGGGGAGGCACTGAAGCTTTCTTT. It encodes CASSPRGGTEAFF. The whole variable domain, filled in from reference TRBV5-4 and TRBJ1-1, reads ETGVTQSPTHLIKTRGQQVTLRCSSQSGHNTVSWYQQALGQGPQFIFQYYREEENGRGNFPPRFSGLQFPNYSSELNVNALELDDSALYLCASSPRGGTEAFFGQGTRLTVV.

With respect to this clonotype: A clone one base away is much larger, so this may be a read error. This sequence joins TRBV20-1 and TRBJ2-1, with 13 nucleotides matching TRBD2. The CDR3 length is 16 residues. The V gene's germline CDR1 is DFQATT and CDR2 SNEGSKA (reference sequence). The CDR3 bases are TGCGGTGCTAGTGCGACTAGCGGGGGGCGCTACAATGAGCAGTTCTTC. It translates to CGASATSGGRYNEQFF.

This clonotype was detected only a few times. The V gene is TRBV7-8, the J gene TRBJ2-5, with 8 bases that match TRBD2. The CDR3 extends over 16 amino acids. The germline V gene encodes CDR1 SGHVS and CDR2 FQNEAQ. The V gene end was trimmed by 2 bases and the J gene end by 5 bases; junction bases not matched to a gene: 10. The CDR3, as DNA: TGTGCCAGCAGCTTACGGTCAGCGGGGGACATGGAGACCCAGTACTTC. Its protein is CASSLRSAGDMETQYF.

This clonotype was observed a few times. The V call is TRBV6-1, the J call TRBJ2-2, with D perhaps TRBD1 or TRBD2 (5 bases each). Trimming removed 6 bases from V and 6 bases from J, with 17 bases in between. The CDR3 is 15 amino acids. Germline CDR1 and CDR2: MNHNS and SASEGT. DNA for the CDR3: TGTGCCAGCAGACCTAGTGTAGTGGGGGCCGGGGAGCTGTTTTTT. This sequence encodes CASRPSVVGAGELFF.

The chain recombines TRBV12-3 or TRBV12-4 with TRBJ2-1, with TRBD2 matching over 9 bases. V was pared by 4 bases and J by 2 bases, with 6 bases of the junction left unmatched. The CDR3 is 16 amino acids. For the CDR3, the DNA is TGTGCCAGCAGTTCACTGGCGGGAGGGACCTACAATGAGCAGTTCTTC. Protein sequence: CASSSLAGGTYNEQFF.

At least ten counts were recorded for this clonotype. The V and J genes are TRBV20-1 and TRBJ1-1; D ambiguous. CDR1 and CDR2 (germline): DFQATT, SNEGSKA (reference sequence). V was shortened by 0 bases and J by 8 bases, with 22 bases between the two germline ends. The CDR3 runs to 16 residues. In DNA form, the CDR3 reads TGCAGTGCTAGAGATGGGGAGTGGCACACTCGCCTCGAAGCTTTCTTT. Protein sequence: CSARDGEWHTRLEAFF.

The rearrangement joins TRBV5-1 to TRBJ2-1, with D hard to call. The ends were cut back, 4 bases at V and 8 bases at J, with 7 bases in the middle. Germline lookup yields CDR1 SGHRS and CDR2 YFSETQ. This CDR3 has 11 amino acids. The CDR3 DNA reads TGCGCCAGCAGCGGTAGGGATGAGCAGTTCTTC. Its translation is CASSGRDEQFF.

The V call is TRBV10-3, the J call TRBJ2-3, with 14 bases identical to TRBD2. The V gene end was trimmed by 6 bases and the J gene end by 2 bases; junction bases not matched to a gene: 10. The CDR3 is 18 amino acids. Germline-derived CDR1 and CDR2 are ENHRY and SYGVKD. CDR3 sequence (DNA): TGTGCCATCAGGCCCGGGACTAGCGGGGGAAAGGTCACAGATACGCAGTATTTT. It yields the protein CAIRPGTSGGKVTDTQYF.

The J gene is TRBJ1-1, the V gene TRBV25-1, with 12 bases fitting TRBD1. Germline trimming cut 5 bases from V and 6 bases from J; bases unmatched to any gene: 10. The CDR3 has 16 residues. Germline V gene sequence: CDR1 MGHDK, CDR2 SYGVNS. The CDR3 bases are TGTGCCAGCAGTCTAACGGGGACAGGGGGCACTGCTGAAGCTTTCTTT. This encodes CASSLTGTGGTAEAFF.

This clonotype appeared a few times. This may come from a read error, since a much larger clone is one base off. Since the CDR3 does not end with the conserved phenylalanine or tryptophan, this likely comes from a read error. Because the CDR3's place on the DNA is in doubt, the DNA is left out and the CDR3 is given as listed by TCRdb. The chain links TRBV6-9 to TRBJ2-7; the DNA was not used to check the table's D call, TRBD1. Germline CDR1 MNHGY, CDR2 SVAAGI. Inclusive of both ends, the CDR3 amounts to 10 amino acids. The CDR3 spells CASGSPRDDS.

This clonotype came up many times. The V and J genes are TRBV10-2 and TRBJ2-5, with 7 nucleotides matching TRBD1. The CDR3 loop spans 10 amino acids. The germline gives CDR1 WSHSY, CDR2 SAAADI. The V segment lost 10 bases and the J segment 5 bases; nucleotides outside the gene matches: 1. The CDR3 here is CATGGETQYF. The DNA for the CDR3 is TGCGCCACAGGGGGTGAGACCCAGTACTTC.

This clonotype occurred many times. The chain couples TRBV9 to TRBJ2-7; D unresolved. The V gene's germline CDR1 is SGDLS and CDR2 YYNGEE. The CDR3 spans 13 residues. V shed 1 base and J shed 0 bases, with 5 bases lying between them. CDR3 residues: CASSVTPSYEQYF. CDR3 nucleotides: TGTGCCAGCAGCGTAACTCCCTCCTACGAGCAGTACTTC.

Note on this clonotype: The junction and the germline gene differ at one end; a read error may be behind it. The rearrangement uses TRBV29-1 and TRBJ2-3; D remains unclear. The CDR3 has 12 residues. Germline loops: CDR1 SQVTM, CDR2 ANQGSEA. CDR3 sequence reads: CSVESSQIRSNF. The CDR3 DNA follows: TGCAGCGTTGAATCTAGTCAGATACGCAGTAATTTT.

This clonotype appeared a single time. The chain has TRBV25-1 and TRBJ1-2; D is ambiguous. Trimming removed 1 base from V and 9 bases from J, with 9 bases in between. CDR3 length equals 12 residues. Per germline, CDR1 MGHDK and CDR2 SYGVNS. This chain's CDR3 is CASSESPHRYTF. CDR3 nucleotides: TGTGCCAGCAGTGAATCGCCTCATCGCTACACCTTC.

This clonotype has a count of ten or more. Here the CDR3 reads CASRERGNQPQHF. For the CDR3, the DNA is TGTGCCAGTAGAGAAAGGGGCAATCAGCCCCAGCATTTT. J is TRBJ1-5 and V is TRBV19; no definite D call. CDR1 and CDR2 (germline): LNHDA, SQIVND (reference sequence). The V end was cut by 6 bases, the J end by 2 bases, with 8 bases between. This CDR3 is built from 13 residues.

This clonotype was found many times. This sequence joins TRBV19 and TRBJ1-5, with a possible D match to TRBD1 (5 bases). There are 14 residues in the CDR3. Trimming cost V 8 bases and J 0 bases, with 11 bases left between them. The germline gives CDR1 LNHDA, CDR2 SQIVND (reference sequence). The CDR3 region is CASEQGYSNQPQHF. CDR3 bases: TGTGCCAGTGAGCAGGGATATAGCAATCAGCCCCAGCATTTT.

This clonotype was observed a few times. This sequence joins TRBV3-1 and TRBJ1-1; 9 bases agree with TRBD1. Per germline, CDR1 LGHDT and CDR2 YNNKEL (reference sequence). Unmatched junction bases numbered 11, after V lost 4 bases and J lost 5 bases. This CDR3 comprises 16 residues. The CDR3 here is CASSLAPGTGTTEAFF. The CDR3 coding sequence is TGTGCCAGCAGCCTCGCTCCCGGGACAGGGACAACTGAAGCTTTCTTT.

The sample holds one count of this clonotype. This chain links TRBV11-1 with TRBJ2-1, with 14 bases that match TRBD2. Germline V gene data show CDR1 as SGHAT and CDR2 as FQDESV (reference sequence). This CDR3 is built from 16 residues. With 3 bases clipped from V and 8 bases from J, the junction kept 6 bases outside the gene matches. CDR3 bases: TGTGCCAGCAGCTTGGGACTAGCGGGGGTTAGGGATGAGCAGTTCTTC. This encodes CASSLGLAGVRDEQFF.

This clonotype was seen at least ten times. This sequence joins TRBV5-1 and TRBJ2-7; D remains unclear. This CDR3 spans 13 amino acids. Germline V lookup: CDR1 SGHRS, CDR2 YFSETQ. V was clipped by 7 bases and J by 2 bases, with 13 bases between them. The DNA for the CDR3 is TGCGCCAGCGCCCCCGCGGCCACCTACGAGCAGTACTTC. Protein product: CASAPAATYEQYF.